This T cell receptor beta chain was sequenced during a study of blood T cell repertoires in COVID-19. With 2 bases clipped from V and 4 bases from J, the junction kept 4 bases outside the gene matches. The germline V gene encodes CDR1 SGHRS and CDR2 YFSETQ. This CDR3 contains 14 residues. As processed by the authors: Quantification of nucleated cells was approximated via reference gene primer amplification. Clones were read by immunoSEQ multiplex PCR, and TCRdb kept only the in-frame ones, dropping some. V and J calls and clone size are given by that table; D and trimming were obtained from the DNA. The top ten clones hold 10% of a sample with more than 130,000 clones, roughly 86% of them seen once.

The sequenced sample was peripheral blood. This receptor was taken from a man aged 45-65 years with active or convalescent COVID-19. The rearrangement links TRBV5-1 to TRBJ1-1; 8 bases fit TRBD1. The CDR3, as DNA: TGCGCCAGCAGCTTACAAACAGGGGGCACTGAAGCTTTCTTT. Translated: CASSLQTGGTEAFF.